This T cell receptor (beta chain) was recorded in a study of regulatory dendritic cells for organ transplantation. General study points: Mature dendritic cells appeared to drive more memory CD8+ clonal expansion than regulatory ones. Among resting subsets, memory CD8+ cells contained the most alloreactive clonotypes. Memory CD8+ T cells were the most oligoclonal; naive cells were highly diverse.

In the case of this clone: The antigen remains undetermined.

CDR3 length: 14 residues. The V end was cut by 4 bases, the J end by 4 bases, with 9 bases between. Naive CD45RA+ and memory CD45RO+ CD4+ or CD8+ T cells were FACS-sorted. TCRdb's copy holds only in-frame clones and misses some; the assay was immunoSEQ multiplex PCR. The sample holds some 29,000 clones, roughly 80% seen once. The sample was naive CD4+ T cells from blood. Subset: CD45RA+ naive T cells. The V and J genes are TRBV5-3 and TRBJ2-6, with unresolved D. TRBV5-3 carries the ORF label, with uncertain function. The sequence was obtained from a human donor in good health. DNA for the CDR3: TGTGCCAGAAGCCCCAGAAACGGGGCCAACGTCCTGACTTTC. The encoded protein is CARSPRNGANVLTF.